Reported below is one T cell receptor (beta chain). This sample stems from a study of blood T cell repertoires in COVID-19. Libraries were prepared by immunoSEQ multiplex PCR; TCRdb keeps only in-frame clonotypes and omits some of them. The sample has roughly 290,000 clones; around nine tenths are singletons. The ends lost 4 bases at V and 7 bases at J; junction bases unmatched: 5. The CDR3 contains 14 residues. In germline, CDR1 is MNHNY, CDR2 SVGAGI (reference sequence). This TCR derives from a woman aged 40 to 50 who had recovered from COVID-19. Sequenced: PBMCs or T cells enriched from blood (not recorded which). The chain uses TRBV6-6 and TRBJ1-4; 8 bases are shared with TRBD1. The CDR3 spells CASSSPGTGEKLFF. As DNA, the CDR3 is TGTGCCAGCAGTTCCCCCGGGACAGGTGAAAAACTGTTTTTT.